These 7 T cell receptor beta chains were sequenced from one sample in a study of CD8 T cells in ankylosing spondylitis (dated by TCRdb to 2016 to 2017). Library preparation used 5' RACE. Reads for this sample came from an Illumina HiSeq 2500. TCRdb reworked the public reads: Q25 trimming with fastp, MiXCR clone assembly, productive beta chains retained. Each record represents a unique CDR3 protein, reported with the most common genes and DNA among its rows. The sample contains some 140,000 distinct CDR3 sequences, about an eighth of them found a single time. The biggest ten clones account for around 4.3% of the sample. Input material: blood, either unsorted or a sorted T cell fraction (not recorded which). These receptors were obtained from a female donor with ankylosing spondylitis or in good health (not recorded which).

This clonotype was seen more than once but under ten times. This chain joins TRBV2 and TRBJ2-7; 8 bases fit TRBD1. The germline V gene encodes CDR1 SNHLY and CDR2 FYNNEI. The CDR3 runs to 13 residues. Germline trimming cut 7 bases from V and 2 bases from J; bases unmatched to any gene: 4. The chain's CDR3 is CASMATGAYEQYF. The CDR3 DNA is TGTGCCAGCATGGCGACAGGGGCCTACGAGCAGTACTTC.

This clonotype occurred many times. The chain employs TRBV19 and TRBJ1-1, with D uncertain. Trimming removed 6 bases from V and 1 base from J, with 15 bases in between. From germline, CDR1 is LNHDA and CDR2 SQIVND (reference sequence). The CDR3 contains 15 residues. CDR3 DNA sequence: TGTGCCAGTAGCCTCATTGGAGGGCGGAACACTGAAGCTTTCTTT. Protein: CASSLIGGRNTEAFF. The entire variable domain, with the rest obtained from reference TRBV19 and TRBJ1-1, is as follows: DGGITQSPKYLFRKEGQNVTLSCEQNLNHDAMYWYRQDPGQGLRLIYYSQIVNDFQKGDIAEGYSVSREKKESFPLTVTSAQKNPTAFYLCASSLIGGRNTEAFFGQGTRLTVV.

The CDR3 loop is CASSLTAGGYNEQFF. As DNA, the CDR3 is TGTGCCAGCAGTTTAACAGCGGGGGGCTACAATGAGCAGTTCTTC. V usage is TRBV12-3 or TRBV12-4 and J usage is TRBJ2-1, with 9 positions matching TRBD2. The CDR3 sequence is 15 residues long. V shed 2 bases and J 3 bases; nucleotides not matched to a gene: 2.

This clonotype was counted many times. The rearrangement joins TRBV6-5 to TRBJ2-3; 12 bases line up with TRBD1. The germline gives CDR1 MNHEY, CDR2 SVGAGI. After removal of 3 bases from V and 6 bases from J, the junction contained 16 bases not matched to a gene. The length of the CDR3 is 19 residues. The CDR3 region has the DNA TGTGCCAGCAGTTATCTCGGGGACAGGGGGCTTCCTACTCCGGATACGCAGTATTTT. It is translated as CASSYLGDRGLPTPDTQYF.

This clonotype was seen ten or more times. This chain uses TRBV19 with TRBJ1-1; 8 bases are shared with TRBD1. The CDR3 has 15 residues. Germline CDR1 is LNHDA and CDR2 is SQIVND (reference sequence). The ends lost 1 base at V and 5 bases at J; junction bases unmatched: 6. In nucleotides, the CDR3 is TGTGCCAGTAGTATAGGCAGGGGGCTGGGGACTGAAGCTTTCTTT. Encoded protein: CASSIGRGLGTEAFF.

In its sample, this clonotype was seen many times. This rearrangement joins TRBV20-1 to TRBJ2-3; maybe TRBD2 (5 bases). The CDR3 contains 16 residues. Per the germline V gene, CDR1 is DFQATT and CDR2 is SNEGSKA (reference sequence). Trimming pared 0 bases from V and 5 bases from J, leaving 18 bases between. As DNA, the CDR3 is TGCAGTGCTAGAGATTCGGTCACGCGGACTGGAGATACGCAGTATTTT. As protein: CSARDSVTRTGDTQYF.

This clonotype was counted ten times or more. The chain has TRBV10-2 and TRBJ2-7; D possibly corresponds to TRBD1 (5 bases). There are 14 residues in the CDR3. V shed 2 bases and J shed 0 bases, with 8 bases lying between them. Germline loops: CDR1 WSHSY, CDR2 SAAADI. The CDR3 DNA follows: TGCGCCAGCAGTGAGAACAGGTACTCCTACGAGCAGTACTTC. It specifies CASSENRYSYEQYF.